A selection of T cell receptor beta chains follows, all from one sample in a study of T-cell reconstitution after alpha-beta-depleted transplantation in children. TCRdb re-derived calls from the PCR reads in MiXCR, one entry per CDR3 protein. The sample has 300,000 to 400,000 distinct CDR3 sequences, about 17% seen once; the top ten hold around 38%. The input for sequencing was PBMCs, mostly from graft donor cells, taken 360 days after TCRalphabeta/CD19-depleted stem cell transplant. The origin of the receptors is a male patient under 10 years old who had a stem cell transplant for acute lymphoblastic leukemia, so the T cells may come from the graft donor. The CDR3 runs from the conserved cysteine through the conserved F or W. Each record gives: clone size, V gene, J gene, D gene, CDR3 protein, CDR3 DNA. A D gene is named only where the DNA matches it firmly. Size is stated for part of the rows, as once, few or many counts, or as a class when the clone is expanded.

abundance: few
v_gene: TRBV28
j_gene: TRBJ1-2
d_gene: -
CDR3aa: CASSLWPVGYTF
CDR3nt: TGTGCCAGCAGTTTATGGCCGGTTGGCTACACCTTC

abundance: few
v_gene: TRBV19
j_gene: TRBJ1-6
d_gene: -
CDR3aa: CASSTSGRRPPLHF
CDR3nt: TGTGCCAGTAGTACGTCAGGACGTCGTCCACCCCTCCACTTT

abundance: few
v_gene: TRBV6-2/TRBV6-3
j_gene: TRBJ1-1
d_gene: -
CDR3aa: CASSHGGTTEAFF
CDR3nt: TGTGCCAGCAGTCACGGGGGAACCACTGAAGCTTTCTTT

abundance: -
v_gene: TRBV10-2
j_gene: TRBJ2-7
d_gene: -
CDR3aa: CASRGPTGTEEQYF
CDR3nt: TGCGCCAGCAGGGGCCCCACAGGGACGGAAGAGCAGTACTTC

abundance: -
v_gene: TRBV14
j_gene: TRBJ1-4
d_gene: -
CDR3aa: CASSQPGEKLFF
CDR3nt: TGTGCCAGCAGCCAGCCAGGCGAAAAACTGTTTTTT

abundance: -
v_gene: TRBV6-2/TRBV6-3
j_gene: TRBJ1-4
d_gene: -
CDR3aa: CASSYRQGRATATNEKLFF
CDR3nt: TGTGCCAGCAGTTACAGGCAGGGAAGAGCGACTGCAACTAATGAAAAACTGTTTTTT

abundance: few
v_gene: TRBV2
j_gene: TRBJ2-2
d_gene: -
CDR3aa: CASRAGTGELFF
CDR3nt: TGTGCCAGCAGGGCTGGGACCGGGGAGCTGTTTTTT

abundance: -
v_gene: TRBV29-1
j_gene: TRBJ1-5
d_gene: -
CDR3aa: CSYKGTAGIKAQHF
CDR3nt: TGCAGCTATAAAGGGACCGCCGGAATCAAGGCCCAGCATTTT

abundance: -
v_gene: TRBV5-1
j_gene: TRBJ2-7
d_gene: -
CDR3aa: CASREGDFHEQYF
CDR3nt: TGCGCCAGCAGAGAAGGGGACTTCCACGAGCAGTACTTC

abundance: -
v_gene: TRBV20-1
j_gene: TRBJ1-4
d_gene: TRBD1
CDR3aa: CSASRGQANDRLFF
CDR3nt: TGCAGTGCTAGCAGGGGACAGGCGAATGACAGGCTGTTTTTT

abundance: many
v_gene: TRBV4-1
j_gene: TRBJ2-7
d_gene: TRBD2
CDR3aa: CASSQASSGRGVYEQYF
CDR3nt: TGCGCCAGCAGCCAAGCGTCTAGCGGGAGAGGTGTCTACGAGCAGTACTTC

abundance: few
v_gene: TRBV28
j_gene: TRBJ1-1
d_gene: -
CDR3aa: CASSLYVSGGARTEAFF
CDR3nt: TGTGCCAGCAGTTTATATGTCTCGGGGGGGGCACGGACTGAAGCTTTCTTT

abundance: few
v_gene: TRBV4-2
j_gene: TRBJ2-7
d_gene: -
CDR3aa: CASSQGRPASYEQYF
CDR3nt: TGTGCCAGCAGCCAAGGCAGACCAGCCTCCTACGAGCAGTACTTC

abundance: few
v_gene: TRBV27
j_gene: TRBJ1-5
d_gene: TRBD1
CDR3aa: CASSFGTASNQPQHF
CDR3nt: TGTGCCAGCAGTTTCGGGACAGCTAGCAATCAGCCCCAGCATTTT

abundance: -
v_gene: TRBV4-2
j_gene: TRBJ2-7
d_gene: TRBD2
CDR3aa: CASSQDLGLADYEQYF
CDR3nt: TGTGCCAGCAGCCAAGATCTTGGACTAGCGGACTACGAGCAGTACTTC

abundance: few
v_gene: TRBV15
j_gene: TRBJ2-7
d_gene: -
CDR3aa: CATSLRGQMSYEQYF
CDR3nt: TGTGCCACCAGCTTAAGAGGACAGATGTCCTACGAGCAGTACTTC

abundance: -
v_gene: TRBV6-5
j_gene: TRBJ2-2
d_gene: -
CDR3aa: CASSYSMGRYFSGELFF
CDR3nt: TGTGCCAGCAGTTACTCCATGGGCAGATACTTTTCCGGGGAGCTGTTTTTT

abundance: -
v_gene: TRBV6-2/TRBV6-3
j_gene: TRBJ2-1
d_gene: -
CDR3aa: CASSYSRIGYNEQFF
CDR3nt: TGTGCCAGCAGTTACTCGAGGATAGGTTACAATGAGCAGTTCTTC

abundance: many
v_gene: TRBV29-1
j_gene: TRBJ2-1
d_gene: -
CDR3aa: CSVLLAYNEQFF
CDR3nt: TGCAGCGTTTTACTGGCCTACAATGAGCAGTTCTTC

abundance: -
v_gene: TRBV10-3
j_gene: TRBJ1-2
d_gene: -
CDR3aa: CAIAGGYYGYTF
CDR3nt: TGTGCCATCGCCGGGGGTTACTATGGCTACACCTTC

abundance: few
v_gene: TRBV30
j_gene: TRBJ2-2
d_gene: -
CDR3aa: CAWSPPIGELFF
CDR3nt: TGTGCCTGGAGTCCCCCAATCGGGGAGCTGTTTTTT

abundance: few
v_gene: TRBV6-5
j_gene: TRBJ1-1
d_gene: -
CDR3aa: CASSYGDWNTEAFF
CDR3nt: TGTGCCAGCAGTTACGGGGATTGGAACACTGAAGCTTTCTTT

abundance: few
v_gene: TRBV3-1
j_gene: TRBJ2-1
d_gene: TRBD1
CDR3aa: CASSQGQGVNEQFF
CDR3nt: TGTGCCAGCAGCCAGGGACAGGGGGTAAATGAGCAGTTCTTC

abundance: -
v_gene: TRBV20-1
j_gene: TRBJ2-1
d_gene: TRBD2
CDR3aa: CSAGGLAGGDEQFF
CDR3nt: TGCAGTGCTGGGGGACTAGCGGGAGGCGATGAGCAGTTCTTC

abundance: few
v_gene: TRBV15
j_gene: TRBJ2-7
d_gene: -
CDR3aa: CATSYIWAEQYF
CDR3nt: TGTGCCACCAGTTATATCTGGGCCGAGCAGTACTTC

abundance: -
v_gene: TRBV20-1
j_gene: TRBJ2-7
d_gene: TRBD1
CDR3aa: CSARYRTGTAYEQYF
CDR3nt: TGCAGTGCTAGGTACCGGACAGGGACAGCCTACGAGCAGTACTTC

abundance: -
v_gene: TRBV12-3/TRBV12-4
j_gene: TRBJ1-5
d_gene: -
CDR3aa: CASRQAAWDQPQHF
CDR3nt: TGTGCCAGCCGCCAGGCAGCCTGGGATCAGCCCCAGCATTTT

abundance: few
v_gene: TRBV9
j_gene: TRBJ2-7
d_gene: -
CDR3aa: CASSVGTNSLYEQYF
CDR3nt: TGTGCCAGCAGCGTAGGAACTAACTCTCTCTACGAGCAGTACTTC

abundance: many
v_gene: TRBV6-1
j_gene: TRBJ1-2
d_gene: TRBD1
CDR3aa: CASSRQGSDGYTF
CDR3nt: TGTGCCAGCAGTCGACAGGGGTCGGATGGCTACACCTTC

abundance: -
v_gene: TRBV29-1
j_gene: TRBJ2-5
d_gene: TRBD2
CDR3aa: CSISPPTSGQETQYF
CDR3nt: TGCAGCATTTCGCCCCCGACTAGCGGCCAAGAGACCCAGTACTTC

abundance: few
v_gene: TRBV12-3/TRBV12-4
j_gene: TRBJ2-7
d_gene: TRBD2
CDR3aa: CASSLDPWLAGASYEQYF
CDR3nt: TGTGCCAGCAGTTTAGACCCCTGGCTAGCGGGGGCCTCCTACGAGCAGTACTTC

abundance: -
v_gene: TRBV5-5
j_gene: TRBJ2-3
d_gene: TRBD1
CDR3aa: CASSRTGTAVGDTQYF
CDR3nt: TGTGCCAGCAGCCGCACCGGGACAGCGGTAGGAGATACGCAGTATTTT

abundance: -
v_gene: TRBV24-1
j_gene: TRBJ1-5
d_gene: TRBD1
CDR3aa: CATSDTQDRGGNQPQHF
CDR3nt: TGTGCCACCAGTGACACCCAGGACAGGGGGGGCAATCAGCCCCAGCATTTT

abundance: many
v_gene: TRBV12-3/TRBV12-4
j_gene: TRBJ2-1
d_gene: TRBD2
CDR3aa: CASSFSGISPIEQFF
CDR3nt: TGTGCCAGCAGTTTTAGCGGGATAAGCCCAATTGAGCAGTTCTTC

abundance: -
v_gene: TRBV20-1
j_gene: TRBJ2-3
d_gene: TRBD1
CDR3aa: CRPSQGSTDTQYF
CDR3nt: TGCAGGCCGTCACAGGGGAGCACAGATACGCAGTATTTT

abundance: few
v_gene: TRBV5-1
j_gene: TRBJ2-3
d_gene: TRBD2
CDR3aa: CASSPEGAGGTDTQYF
CDR3nt: TGCGCCAGCAGCCCGGAGGGTGCGGGAGGTACAGATACGCAGTATTTT

abundance: many
v_gene: TRBV5-6
j_gene: TRBJ2-1
d_gene: -
CDR3aa: CASGRGIYNEQFF
CDR3nt: TGTGCCAGCGGCCGGGGGATATACAATGAGCAGTTCTTC

abundance: -
v_gene: TRBV6-2/TRBV6-3
j_gene: TRBJ1-5
d_gene: TRBD1
CDR3aa: CASSPTDRVQPQHF
CDR3nt: TGTGCCAGCAGTCCAACCGACAGGGTACAGCCCCAGCATTTT

abundance: -
v_gene: TRBV30
j_gene: TRBJ1-1
d_gene: -
CDR3aa: CAWKEGPEAFF
CDR3nt: TGTGCCTGGAAAGAGGGACCTGAAGCTTTCTTT

abundance: -
v_gene: TRBV11-2
j_gene: TRBJ2-3
d_gene: TRBD2
CDR3aa: CASSLGGLAGSFCTDTQYF
CDR3nt: TGTGCCAGCAGCTTAGGGGGGCTAGCGGGATCGTTCTGCACAGATACGCAGTATTTT

abundance: -
v_gene: TRBV20-1
j_gene: TRBJ2-3
d_gene: -
CDR3aa: CSAFPSINTQYF
CDR3nt: TGCAGTGCCTTCCCGTCCATAAATACGCAGTATTTT

abundance: few
v_gene: TRBV7-8
j_gene: TRBJ2-7
d_gene: TRBD1
CDR3aa: CASSLRQGARGYEQYF
CDR3nt: TGTGCCAGCAGCTTACGACAGGGGGCTCGGGGGTACGAGCAGTACTTC

abundance: few
v_gene: TRBV7-3
j_gene: TRBJ2-5
d_gene: -
CDR3aa: CASSLWGSRQETQYF
CDR3nt: TGTGCCAGCAGCTTATGGGGTTCAAGACAAGAGACCCAGTACTTC

abundance: -
v_gene: TRBV29-1
j_gene: TRBJ1-2
d_gene: -
CDR3aa: CSVQGPDGYTF
CDR3nt: TGCAGCGTCCAGGGCCCCGATGGCTACACCTTC

abundance: few
v_gene: TRBV25-1
j_gene: TRBJ1-1
d_gene: -
CDR3aa: CASRLTLGGEAFF
CDR3nt: TGTGCCAGCCGTCTTACCTTAGGAGGAGAAGCTTTCTTT

abundance: once
v_gene: TRBV30
j_gene: TRBJ2-3
d_gene: TRBD2
CDR3aa: CAWSSGGPADTQYF
CDR3nt: TGTGCCTGGAGTTCGGGAGGGCCGGCAGATACGCAGTATTTT

abundance: -
v_gene: TRBV7-6
j_gene: TRBJ2-3
d_gene: TRBD2
CDR3aa: CASSLEGRLADTDTQYF
CDR3nt: TGTGCCAGCAGCTTAGAGGGGAGACTAGCAGACACAGATACGCAGTATTTT